Below, 29 T cell receptor beta chains from the same sample are listed, as sequenced in a study of blood T cell repertoires in COVID-19. Method: immunoSEQ multiplex PCR; TCRdb's copy keeps in-frame clones and lacks some. The sample lists roughly 60,000 clones; roughly 85% were seen once. The material sequenced was peripheral blood. Every receptor here comes from a man aged 40-50 years with acute or convalescent COVID-19.

The V and J genes are TRBV6-1 and TRBJ2-3, with a tentative D call TRBD2 (6 bases). Trimming pared 0 bases from V and 8 bases from J, leaving 9 bases between. This CDR3 spans 13 amino acids. Germline lookup yields CDR1 MNHNS and CDR2 SASEGT. CDR3 DNA sequence: TGTGCCAGCAGTGAAGCTAGCGGTATTACGCAGTATTTT. Its translation: CASSEASGITQYF.

This chain links TRBV6-4 with TRBJ1-4, with TRBD1 matching over 7 bases. In germline, CDR1 is MRHNA, CDR2 SNTAGT. The V and J ends lost 6 bases and 3 bases, in that order; junction bases with no gene match: 4. The CDR3 spans 14 residues. The CDR3 spells CASRPGTANEKLFF. The CDR3 region has the DNA TGTGCCAGCAGGCCCGGGACAGCTAATGAAAAACTGTTTTTT.

The chain carries TRBV18 and TRBJ1-2; 10 bases map to TRBD1. Germline-derived CDR1 and CDR2 are KGHSH and LQKENI. J was trimmed by 7 bases and V by 3 bases; bases with no gene match: 8. The CDR3 is 15 residues long. CDR3 nucleotides: TGTGCCAGCTCACCGCGGGACAGGGGAGGAGGTGGCTACACCTTC. This encodes CASSPRDRGGGGYTF.

V and J are TRBV4-1 and TRBJ1-2, with D uncertain. V was trimmed by 0 bases and J by 7 bases, leaving 12 bases between them. The CDR3 loop spans 14 amino acids. Germline loops: CDR1 MGHRA, CDR2 YSYEKL. CDR3 nucleotides: TGCGCCAGCAGCCAAGATACCGGACTCCTTGGCTACACCTTC. The encoded protein is CASSQDTGLLGYTF.

The gene calls are TRBV3-1 (or the pseudogene TRBV3-2) and TRBJ2-1; 7 positions match TRBD1. With V trimmed by 3 bases and J by 4 bases, 9 bases remained unmatched. There are 16 residues in the CDR3. Germline loops: CDR1 LGHDT, CDR2 YNNKEL (reference sequence). CDR3: CASSHIAGTAYNEQFF. In DNA form, the CDR3 reads TGTGCCAGCAGCCACATTGCCGGGACAGCTTACAATGAGCAGTTCTTC.

There are a few counts of this clone. V usage is TRBV6-5 and J usage is TRBJ1-1, with TRBD1 matching 7 bases. The V gene's germline CDR1 is MNHEY and CDR2 SVGAGI. The CDR3 consists of 15 residues. J was trimmed by 6 bases and V by 6 bases; bases with no gene match: 13. The CDR3 DNA is TGTGCCAGCAGACCCTCGACAGGGAAGGGGGCTGAAGCTTTCTTT. This encodes CASRPSTGKGAEAFF.

V is TRBV24-1 and J is TRBJ1-2, with a possible D match to TRBD1 (5 bases). Germline V gene data show CDR1 as KGHDR and CDR2 as SFDVKD. The ends were cut back, 9 bases at V and 5 bases at J, with 30 bases in the middle. The CDR3 totals 18 residues. This chain's CDR3 is CATGCLLSRVRIGYGYTF. CDR3 in DNA: TGTGCCACCGGATGCCTTCTATCCAGGGTACGTATAGGGTATGGCTACACCTTC.

In this sample, this clone turned up once. The chain recombines TRBV5-1 with TRBJ1-4, with 7 bases identical to TRBD1. CDR3 length equals 15 residues. Germline V gene lookup returns CDR1 SGHRS and CDR2 YFSETQ. Germline trimming cut 4 bases from V and 5 bases from J; bases unmatched to any gene: 8. CDR3 nucleotides: TGCGCCAGCAGCCCCGGACAGGCCGACAATGAAAAACTGTTTTTT. Protein: CASSPGQADNEKLFF.

This CDR3 is CATSARISSGNTIYF. In DNA form, the CDR3 reads TGTGCCACCAGCGCGCGTATTTCCTCTGGAAACACCATATATTTT. V gene TRBV15 combines with J gene TRBJ1-3; D gene ambiguous. The ends were cut back, 5 bases at V and 0 bases at J, with 11 bases in the middle. The CDR3 consists of 15 residues. The germline gives CDR1 LNHNV, CDR2 YYDKDF (reference sequence). Combining the CDR3 with reference TRBV15 and TRBJ1-3 gives the whole variable domain DAMVIQNPRYQVTQFGKPVTLSCSQTLNHNVMYWYQQKSSQAPKLLFHYYDKDFNNEADTPDNFQSRRPNTSFCFLDIRSPGLGDTAMYLCATSARISSGNTIYFGEGSWLTVV.

The chain recombines TRBV2 with TRBJ1-4; 10 bases are a match to TRBD1. V was pared by 6 bases and J by 8 bases, with 6 bases of the junction left unmatched. This CDR3 is built from 14 residues. Germline CDR1 SNHLY, CDR2 FYNNEI. The CDR3 spells CASSLGQGREKLFF. The CDR3 region has the DNA TGTGCCAGCAGCCTGGGACAGGGGCGCGAAAAACTGTTTTTT.

This clone was detected a few times. The chain is built from TRBV12-3 or TRBV12-4 and TRBJ1-5, with TRBD1 matching 7 bases. This CDR3 comprises 12 residues. The trim removed 1 base at V and 9 bases at J, leaving 0 bases unmatched. For the CDR3, the DNA is TGTGCCAGCAGTTTAGACAGGGGGCCCCAGCATTTT. Translation: CASSLDRGPQHF.

The rearrangement uses TRBV4-1 and TRBJ2-7; perhaps TRBD2 as D (7 bases). Germline loops: CDR1 MGHRA, CDR2 YSYEKL. V shed 1 base and J shed 7 bases, with 17 bases lying between them. The CDR3 runs 15 residues. The CDR3 nucleotides read TGCGCCAGCAGCCAAGTGGATACGGGGGGCGGGGAGCAGTACTTC. Residues: CASSQVDTGGGEQYF.

The gene calls are TRBV19 and TRBJ1-6; possible D gene TRBD1, 5 bases. V was cut by 3 bases and J by 12 bases, with 9 bases left in between. The CDR3 is 12 residues long. Germline CDR1 LNHDA, CDR2 SQIVND (reference sequence). The CDR3 nucleotides read TGTGCCAGTAGTATTGCAGGGATACCCCTCCACTTT. Protein sequence: CASSIAGIPLHF. Looking up the rest from reference TRBV19 and TRBJ1-6 gives the full variable domain: DGGITQSPKYLFRKEGQNVTLSCEQNLNHDAMYWYRQDPGQGLRLIYYSQIVNDFQKGDIAEGYSVSREKKESFPLTVTSAQKNPTAFYLCASSIAGIPLHFGNGTRLTVT.

This clone appeared a single time. This sequence joins TRBV12-5 and TRBJ2-2; 9 bases align to TRBD2. Trimming cost V 7 bases and J 4 bases; bases outside gene matches: 10. Germline loops: CDR1 LGHNT, CDR2 FRNRAP. CDR3 length equals 16 residues. The CDR3 reads CASAPGLAPSTGELFF. The CDR3, as DNA: TGTGCTAGTGCCCCGGGACTAGCTCCTTCCACCGGGGAGCTGTTTTTT.

This chain connects TRBV6-1 to TRBJ2-2; possible D gene TRBD1, 5 bases. Germline CDR1 is MNHNS and CDR2 is SASEGT. The CDR3 has 14 amino acids. The ends were cut back, 3 bases at V and 3 bases at J, with 8 bases in the middle. The CDR3: CASSDSGYTGELFF. The CDR3 nucleotides read TGTGCCAGCAGTGATTCAGGGTACACCGGGGAGCTGTTTTTT.

V is TRBV2 and J is TRBJ1-6; 9 positions agree with TRBD1. The CDR3 has 16 amino acids. The trim removed 6 bases at V and 2 bases at J, leaving 5 bases unmatched. Germline V gene sequence: CDR1 SNHLY, CDR2 FYNNEI. The CDR3 region is CASSVDRGAYNSPLHF. The CDR3 bases are TGTGCCAGCAGCGTGGACAGGGGTGCCTATAATTCACCCCTCCACTTT.

The chain carries TRBV7-9 and TRBJ1-2; 7 nucleotides line up with TRBD1. CDR3 length: 12 amino acids. The V gene end was trimmed by 3 bases and the J gene end by 7 bases; junction bases not matched to a gene: 2. The germline V gene has CDR1 SEHNR and CDR2 FQNEAQ (reference sequence). The CDR3 coding sequence is TGTGCCAGCAGCTTGGGACAGAGTGGCTACACCTTC. Amino acids: CASSLGQSGYTF.

The gene calls are TRBV7-9 and TRBJ1-1, with D perhaps TRBD1 (5 bases). CDR1 and CDR2 from the germline V gene are SEHNR and FQNEAQ (reference sequence). The CDR3 is 14 amino acids. The V end was cut by 0 bases, the J end by 3 bases, with 8 bases between. The CDR3 sequence: CASSLARGDTEAFF. The CDR3 nucleotides read TGTGCCAGCAGCTTAGCGCGGGGCGACACTGAAGCTTTCTTT.

This clone was counted a few times. The chain uses TRBV11-3 and TRBJ1-2, with 8 positions matching TRBD1. This CDR3 has 14 amino acids. CDR1 is SGHNT and CDR2 is YENEEA in the germline V gene. Losses at the gene ends were 4 bases for V and 6 bases for J; bases not matched to a gene: 7. CDR3 protein: CASSSAGQGNGYTF. The CDR3 nucleotides read TGTGCCAGCAGCTCAGCAGGACAGGGCAATGGCTACACCTTC.

This chain connects TRBV27 to TRBJ1-5; the D gene is possibly TRBD1 (6 bases). Germline CDR1 and CDR2: MNHEY and SMNVEV (reference sequence). This CDR3 is built from 18 residues. Trimming pared 6 bases from V and 6 bases from J, leaving 27 bases between. For the CDR3, the DNA is TGTGCCAGCAGGGCCCTTTTTTGGGGGCGCGTAACGCTTCAGCCCCAGCATTTT. Amino acids: CASRALFWGRVTLQPQHF.

V gene TRBV7-9 combines with J gene TRBJ1-4; possible D gene TRBD1, 6 bases. The length of the CDR3 is 17 residues. Germline V lookup: CDR1 SEHNR, CDR2 FQNEAQ (reference sequence). V was clipped by 2 bases and J by 6 bases, with 19 bases between them. The CDR3, as DNA: TGTGCCAGCAGCTTAATAGGGACACCCGGGTTCGATGAAAAACTGTTTTTT. Amino acid sequence: CASSLIGTPGFDEKLFF.

In nucleotides, the CDR3 is TGCAGTGCTAGATTAACCTACGAGCAGTACTTC. Translation gives CSARLTYEQYF. The genes are TRBV20-1 and TRBJ2-7, with unresolved D. Germline CDR1 reads DFQATT; CDR2 reads SNEGSKA (reference sequence). This CDR3 has 11 residues. V was cut by 2 bases and J by 2 bases, with 4 bases left in between.

This chain uses TRBV27 with TRBJ1-2; 7 bases are shared with TRBD1. CDR1 MNHEY and CDR2 SMNVEV come from the germline V gene (reference sequence). CDR3 size: 13 residues. Trimming at V came to 6 bases and at J to 2 bases, leaving 3 bases not matched to a gene. CDR3 nucleotide sequence: TGTGCCAGCAGCCTACAGGGGAACTATGGCTACACCTTC. This translates into CASSLQGNYGYTF.

The V gene is TRBV6-5, the J gene TRBJ2-2; D is perhaps TRBD1 (6 bases). The length of the CDR3 is 14 residues. The germline CDR1 and CDR2 sequences are MNHEY and SVGAGI. V was shortened by 9 bases and J by 6 bases, with 17 bases between the two germline ends. In DNA, the CDR3 is TGTGCCAGTATTTATACAGGGTCCTCCGGGGAGCTGTTTTTT. This codes for CASIYTGSSGELFF.

The chain combines TRBV7-2 with TRBJ1-6; D is unclear. The CDR3 has 14 residues. V was pared by 1 base and J by 7 bases, with 8 bases between. CDR1 is SGHTA and CDR2 is FQGNSA in the germline V gene. The CDR3 DNA follows: TGTGCCAGCAGCTTAGATCACGGGAATTCACCCCTCCACTTT. This encodes CASSLDHGNSPLHF.

The chain has TRBV7-6 and TRBJ2-3; possibly TRBD2 for D (6 bases). The CDR3 has 15 amino acids. V gave up 1 base and J gave up 0 bases, with 8 bases separating them. Germline CDR1 is SGHVS and CDR2 is FNYEAQ. The CDR3 loop is CASSLVGTSTDTQYF. CDR3 nucleotide sequence: TGTGCCAGCAGCTTAGTAGGGACTAGCACAGATACGCAGTATTTT. Combining the CDR3 with reference TRBV7-6 and TRBJ2-3 gives the whole variable domain GAGVSQSPRYKVTKRGQDVALRCDPISGHVSLYWYRQALGQGPEFLTYFNYEAQQDKSGLPNDRFSAERPEGSISTLTIQRTEQRDSAMYRCASSLVGTSTDTQYFGPGTRLTVL.

V is TRBV5-1 and J is TRBJ1-1, with D possibly being TRBD1 (6 bases). Germline assignment: CDR1 SGHRS and CDR2 YFSETQ. There are 16 residues in the CDR3. Between the trimmed V and J ends, which lost 3 bases and 3 bases, there was a span of 18 bases. The chain's CDR3 is CASSSGSQGPDTEAFF. The CDR3 DNA follows: TGCGCCAGCAGCTCCGGGTCACAGGGCCCCGACACTGAAGCTTTCTTT.

The chain employs TRBV4-2 and TRBJ2-2; 8 bases fit TRBD2. The germline V gene encodes CDR1 LGHNA and CDR2 YNFKEQ. V lost 3 bases to trimming and J lost 5 bases; unmatched junction nucleotides: 2. CDR3 length equals 14 residues. DNA of the CDR3: TGTGCCAGCAGCCACCGGGGGGGAACCGGGGAGCTGTTTTTT. This gives the protein CASSHRGGTGELFF.

This chain joins TRBV6-6 and TRBJ1-1; perhaps TRBD1 as D (6 bases). V lost 6 bases and J 5 bases, leaving 16 bases between the germline ends. Germline V gene lookup returns CDR1 MNHNY and CDR2 SVGAGI (reference sequence). This CDR3 spans 14 amino acids. CDR3 protein: CASSPRPGTTEAFF. Written as DNA, the CDR3 is TGTGCCAGCAGCCCCCGTCCCGGGACAACTGAAGCTTTCTTT.